The clone carrying this T cell receptor beta chain was observed once. As yet, its antigen is unknown. This specimen comes from a study of cytomegalovirus exposure and HLA in healthy donors. Study outcomes and limitations: In the analysis, some V segments, TRBV6-2 and TRBV6-3 included, were excluded as indistinguishable. Whilst most TCR sequences proved rare, a subset of public TCRs occurred across many donors. Later analysis associated a missense DCLRE1C variant with TCR beta V- and J-gene trimming.

Germline V gives CDR1 MDHEN, CDR2 SYDVKM. Deletions cut 6 bases from V and 1 base from J, with 9 bases between. This CDR3 region has 14 residues. With 60 Vbeta and 13 Jbeta primers, the PCR was carried out. Some clones are missing from TCRdb's copy, which holds only in-frame ones; the method was immunoSEQ multiplex PCR. The sample includes about 200,000 clones, 82% of them seen just once. The V and J genes are TRBV28 and TRBJ1-4; D is ambiguous. The TCR sequence derives from a woman in her thirties or forties in good health and CMV-seronegative. The material sequenced was PBMCs. In DNA, the CDR3 is TGTGCCAGCAGCACCTCGGGAACTAATGAAAAACTGTTTTTT. It yields the protein CASSTSGTNEKLFF.